This T cell receptor (beta chain) was sequenced during a study of blood T cell repertoires in COVID-19. Across the study: Both acute and convalescent COVID-19 samples were obtained from the United States, Italy and Spain.

This clone was seen a single time. Repertoires were generated with immunoSEQ multiplex PCR, while TCRdb's copy carries only in-frame clones and drops some. The profile shows roughly 130,000 clones, 87% of them singletons. The CDR3 extends over 15 amino acids. The V end lost 4 bases, the J end lost 4 bases, and 14 bases lay between the germline ends. Germline values: CDR1 SGHRS, CDR2 YFSETQ. The genes are TRBV5-1 and TRBJ1-4; weak D call: TRBD1 (6 bases). The origin of this receptor is a woman in her sixties or seventies with acute or convalescent COVID-19. Material: peripheral blood. The CDR3 sequence: CASSSPGQYNEKLFF. CDR3 nucleotide sequence: TGCGCCAGCAGCAGTCCAGGACAGTATAATGAAAAACTGTTTTTT.